This T cell receptor (beta chain) was sequenced for a study of human T cells and chemical hapten exposure. Study-wide points: With alopecia, donors may have immune responses unlike healthy people's.

Unmatched junction bases numbered 13, after V lost 7 bases and J lost 6 bases. From germline, CDR1 is SGHKS and CDR2 YYEKEE (reference sequence). The CDR3 runs 15 residues. Individual cDNA molecules received unique molecular identifiers in the library. Per the authors' pipeline: Sequenced samples showed a median of around 96,000 TCRs each, with counts running from 23,224 to 690,600. Each CDR3 protein gets one entry after TCRdb re-called the RACE reads with MiXCR. TCRdb's processing, not the authors' own work, is the source of the V and J calls. The data show about 110,000 distinct CDR3 sequences, nearly 35% seen once. As regards this clonotype: Antigen: not known.

The time point: patch test 3, about 24 weeks after DPC sensitization. The treatment here: therapeutic diphenylcyclopropenone sensitization with weekly scalp DPC. It was unfractionated whole blood from which total RNA was extracted. The sequence was obtained from a man aged 35-49 years with alopecia areata. Some clones in this sample may be carry-over from other donors' samples. The source material was whole blood, sampled in connection with sensitization to the hapten diphenylcyclopropenone (DPC). The genes are TRBV5-5 and TRBJ2-1; 7 nucleotides agree with TRBD2. The DNA of the CDR3 is TGTGCCAGCTGGGGTGGTAGCGGGTGGATCAATGAGCAGTTCTTC. This gives the protein CASWGGSGWINEQFF.